These 27 T cell receptor beta chains were all obtained from the same sample, sequenced in a study of T cells expressing NK-cell markers. TCRdb reanalyzed the 5' RACE reads and collapses them to one entry per CDR3 protein, without DNA. The data show approximately 170,000 distinct CDR3 sequences, and the top ten clones hold 20% to 25%. The sample was blood T cells: a sorted CD56 or NKG2C T cell subset, CD4+ or CD8+ T cells, or bulk PBMC T cells (not recorded which). These receptors were collected from a man aged 18-70 years in good health.

This CDR3 reads CASSPRLDSTDTQYF. This chain joins TRBV11-2 and TRBJ2-3; TCRdb calls TRBD2, which cannot be checked without DNA. CDR1 and CDR2 from the germline V gene are SGHAT and FQNNGV. The length of the CDR3 is 15 residues.

This rearrangement joins TRBV11-2 to TRBJ2-6. This CDR3 comprises 15 residues. In germline, CDR1 is SGHAT, CDR2 FQNNGV. CDR3 residues: CASSLSVSGANVLTF.

The rearrangement joins TRBV5-6 to TRBJ1-3. Per germline, CDR1 SGHDT and CDR2 YYEEEE. The CDR3 extends over 14 amino acids. The CDR3 sequence is CASSWGNSGNTIYF.

The CDR3 protein is CASSWDRGLSYEQYF. The genes are TRBV5-8 and TRBJ2-7; the TRBD1 assignment by TCRdb is unverifiable without DNA. The germline CDR1 and CDR2 sequences are SGHTS and YDEGEE. The length of the CDR3 is 15 residues. The entire variable domain, with the rest obtained from reference TRBV5-8 and TRBJ2-7, is as follows: EAGVTQSPTHLIKTRGQQATLRCSPISGHTSVYWYQQALGLGLQFLLWYDEGEERNRGNFPPRFSGRQFPNYSSELNVNALELEDSALYLCASSWDRGLSYEQYFGPGTRLTVT.

The chain uses TRBV12-1 and TRBJ1-5. TRBV12-1 has pseudogene status. The CDR3 extends over 18 amino acids. CDR3 sequence: CASSFSYGEVLAHQPQHF.

J is TRBJ1-6 and V is TRBV4-2; TCRdb's D gene call, TRBD1, goes unchecked for lack of DNA. Germline V gene lookup returns CDR1 LGHNA and CDR2 YNFKEQ. The CDR3 consists of 16 residues. CDR3 region: CASSQDSGADNSPLHF.

The rearrangement links TRBV27 to TRBJ1-2; TCRdb reports TRBD1, a call that lacks DNA to check it against. CDR1 and CDR2 from the germline V gene are MNHEY and SMNVEV (reference sequence). The CDR3 spans 13 residues. CDR3 sequence: CASSHGMNYGYTF.

The chain links TRBV7-2 to TRBJ2-5; as DNA is missing, the TRBD1 call by TCRdb cannot be tested. Per the germline V gene, CDR1 is SGHTA and CDR2 is FQGNSA. There are 15 residues in the CDR3. Here the CDR3 reads CASSPRGSNQETQYF. The complete variable domain, with remaining parts taken from reference TRBV7-2 and TRBJ2-5, reads GAGVSQSPSNKVTEKGKDVELRCDPISGHTALYWYRQSLGQGLEFLIYFQGNSAPDKSGLPSDRFSAERTGGSVSTLTIQRTQQEDSAVYLCASSPRGSNQETQYFGPGTRLLVL.

This chain links TRBV30 with TRBJ2-7. Looked up from germline, CDR1 is GTSNPN and CDR2 is SVGIG (reference sequence). The CDR3 extends over 12 amino acids. The CDR3 reads CAWRRHSYEQYF.

The chain is built from TRBV27 and TRBJ2-3. There are 14 residues in the CDR3. The V gene's germline CDR1 is MNHEY and CDR2 SMNVEV (reference sequence). CDR3 protein: CASSKRLETDTQYF.

This chain links TRBV29-1 with TRBJ2-7; TCRdb indicates TRBD1, and absent DNA this call remains unverified. CDR3 size: 12 residues. Germline-derived CDR1 and CDR2 are SQVTM and ANQGSEA. This CDR3 reads CSGGGRGYEQYF.

This chain links TRBV25-1 with TRBJ2-5; TCRdb reports TRBD2, a call that lacks DNA to check it against. Per the germline V gene, CDR1 is MGHDK and CDR2 is SYGVNS. The CDR3 length is 15 residues. The CDR3 protein is CASSGSTSGQETQYF.

The chain is built from TRBV2 and TRBJ2-5; TCRdb lists TRBD1, though no DNA is available to test this call. This CDR3 region has 14 residues. The germline V gene encodes CDR1 SNHLY and CDR2 FYNNEI. This CDR3 reads CASSAGHNQETQYF.

CDR3 sequence: CASSLMGGYNEQFF. The chain combines TRBV11-2 with TRBJ2-1. CDR3 length: 14 amino acids. CDR1 and CDR2 (germline): SGHAT, FQNNGV.

V and J are TRBV9 and TRBJ2-1; TCRdb indicates TRBD1, and absent DNA this call remains unverified. The CDR3 extends over 17 amino acids. The germline V gene has CDR1 SGDLS and CDR2 YYNGEE. CDR3 residues: CASSGTSGGRSYNEQFF.

This chain's CDR3 is CASSLELAGGSYEQYF. V gene TRBV7-2 combines with J gene TRBJ2-7; the D gene TCRdb calls, TRBD2, cannot be checked with no DNA. This CDR3 is built from 16 residues. Germline V lookup: CDR1 SGHTA, CDR2 FQGNSA.

The CDR3 is CASSLEVAGGPDEQFF. The chain couples TRBV5-1 to TRBJ2-1; there is no DNA to check the TCRdb D call of TRBD2. This CDR3 comprises 16 residues. Germline V gene sequence: CDR1 SGHRS, CDR2 YFSETQ.

The chain has TRBV6-5 and TRBJ2-5; no DNA is available, so the TRBD1 call from TCRdb remains unchecked. The CDR3 sequence is 17 residues long. The V gene's germline CDR1 is MNHEY and CDR2 SVGAGI. CDR3 sequence: CASSLGPGQGPQETQYF.

This rearrangement joins TRBV7-9 to TRBJ2-1; checking the TCRdb D call of TRBD2 is not possible without DNA. The CDR3 covers 16 residues. Per the germline V gene, CDR1 is SEHNR and CDR2 is FQNEAQ (reference sequence). CDR3 residues: CASSALKAGEYNEQFF.

V and J are TRBV2 and TRBJ2-7; there is no DNA to check the TCRdb D call of TRBD1. The CDR3 covers 17 residues. CDR1 is SNHLY and CDR2 is FYNNEI in the germline V gene. The CDR3 protein is CASSEGVGTPGSKEQYF.

The V call is TRBV2, the J call TRBJ1-2. Germline V gene data show CDR1 as SNHLY and CDR2 as FYNNEI. The CDR3 length is 14 residues. CDR3 residues: CASSERQAPYGYTF.

J is TRBJ1-1 and V is TRBV9. CDR3 length: 13 amino acids. The germline gives CDR1 SGDLS, CDR2 YYNGEE. The chain's CDR3 is CASSGRPGTEAFF.

The chain couples TRBV2 to TRBJ2-2; TCRdb names TRBD1, which stays unverified in the absence of DNA. Germline V gives CDR1 SNHLY, CDR2 FYNNEI. The CDR3 spans 14 residues. This chain's CDR3 is CASSIGRYTGELFF.

The V gene is TRBV6-1, the J gene TRBJ1-5. The CDR3 spans 14 residues. Looked up from germline, CDR1 is MNHNS and CDR2 is SASEGT. The CDR3 loop reads CASNPSAGNQPQHF.

J is TRBJ2-2 and V is TRBV19; the D call of TRBD1 rests on TCRdb alone, since no DNA is present to check it. Germline V gene data show CDR1 as LNHDA and CDR2 as SQIVND (reference sequence). The CDR3 contains 15 residues. The CDR3 here is CASSISGTNTGELFF.

Here the CDR3 reads CAISESWLVGLAESSSYNEQFF. The chain is built from TRBV10-3 and TRBJ2-1; TCRdb names TRBD2, which stays unverified in the absence of DNA. This CDR3 contains 22 residues. Germline V gives CDR1 ENHRY, CDR2 SYGVKD.

The CDR3 protein is CASSFGTDAFNEQFF. This chain joins TRBV5-6 and TRBJ2-1; TCRdb calls TRBD1, which cannot be checked without DNA. The CDR3 sequence is 15 residues long. Germline values: CDR1 SGHDT, CDR2 YYEEEE.